The rows below give T cell receptor beta chains drawn from one sample of a study of cytomegalovirus exposure and HLA in healthy donors. Clones were sequenced by immunoSEQ multiplex PCR, and TCRdb holds only the in-frame ones, with some missing. Altogether more than 150,000 clones are present, 60% to 80% being singletons, with the ten largest covering about 8%. Sequencing was carried out using PBMCs. Every receptor here comes from a middle-aged woman in good health and CMV-seropositive. Both conserved end residues are part of each CDR3. The size entry is marked missing in some rows and otherwise reads once, few, many or a size class.

V	size	J	CDR3
TRBV30	.	TRBJ1-1	CAWSVWGASTGTEAFF
TRBV5-4	.	TRBJ2-7	CASSLGTGGWEQYF
TRBV7-2	.	TRBJ2-7	CASSLIRRGSSYEQYF
TRBV11-3	.	TRBJ2-7	CASSKTGISYEQYF
TRBV2	.	TRBJ2-7	CASSSSGRGSYEQYF
TRBV6-5	.	TRBJ2-3	CASGRGARGTDTQYF
TRBV19	.	TRBJ1-1	CASSPTVNTEAFF
TRBV11-1	.	TRBJ2-1	CASSGGAYNEQFF
TRBV19	.	TRBJ2-6	CASSIQALSSGANVLTF
TRBV6-5	.	TRBJ1-1	CASSSPGQGNTEAFF
TRBV19	once	TRBJ2-2	CASSAPGRGQYGELFF
TRBV6-1	.	TRBJ2-7	CASSENRGYEQYF
TRBV7-2	.	TRBJ2-1	CASSLRIGGQNNEQFF
TRBV5-4	.	TRBJ2-7	CASSYVQGDEQYF
TRBV9	.	TRBJ2-5	CASSVDYLGRTQYF
TRBV7-9	.	TRBJ2-5	CASRPGLAGEFQETQYF
TRBV4-1	.	TRBJ1-1	CASSQEGASFTEAFF
TRBV29-1	.	TRBJ2-3	CSVEGEVAHPFTDTQYF
TRBV6-6	.	TRBJ1-6	CASSYMGAGSPLHF
TRBV7-3	few	TRBJ1-1	CASRSQGGLDTEAFF
TRBV7-2	.	TRBJ1-2	CASRAVGSGGYTF
TRBV19	.	TRBJ1-4	CASSDLLGQIKLFF
TRBV29-1	.	TRBJ2-5	CSVRTVETQYF
TRBV2	.	TRBJ1-2	CARTSSTVRGYTF
TRBV2	.	TRBJ1-1	CASKGVDRAREAFF
TRBV28	.	TRBJ1-5	CASSSGQGTLHSNQPQHF
TRBV9	.	TRBJ2-7	CASSVAGTVYEQYF
TRBV5-4	.	TRBJ2-5	CASSFDPGARGTQYF
TRBV19	once	TRBJ2-7	CASSGGPAYEQYF
TRBV7-6	.	TRBJ1-1	CASSLDPGLNTEAFF
TRBV7-8	.	TRBJ2-1	CASSLRRSSYNEQFF
TRBV29-1	once	TRBJ2-5	CSVRASEETQYF
TRBV4-3	.	TRBJ2-1	CASSQQGLAGRDEQFF
TRBV11-2	.	TRBJ2-7	CASSLDSGQFYEQYF
TRBV5-8	.	TRBJ2-7	CASSRSGTAYEQYF
TRBV2	.	TRBJ2-7	CASSPFGEQYF
TRBV2	.	TRBJ2-5	CASSERLAGGRETQYF
TRBV20-1	.	TRBJ1-4	CSAPDRGKLFF
TRBV25-1	few	TRBJ2-7	CASSPRGGDEQYF
TRBV4-1	.	TRBJ2-7	CASSQEGTSGSYEQYF
TRBV10-3	.	TRBJ2-2	CAISDHESRGFTGELFF
TRBV10-3	.	TRBJ1-1	CAISESDRGTEAFF